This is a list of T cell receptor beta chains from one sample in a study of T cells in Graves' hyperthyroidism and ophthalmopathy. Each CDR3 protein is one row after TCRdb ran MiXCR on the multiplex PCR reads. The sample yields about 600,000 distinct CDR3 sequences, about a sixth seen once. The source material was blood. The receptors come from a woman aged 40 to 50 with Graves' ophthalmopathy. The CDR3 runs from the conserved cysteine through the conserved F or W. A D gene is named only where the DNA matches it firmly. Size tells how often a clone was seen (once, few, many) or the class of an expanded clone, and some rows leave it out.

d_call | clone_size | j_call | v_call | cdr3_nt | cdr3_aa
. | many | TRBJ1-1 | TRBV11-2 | TGTGCCAGCAGCCCAGGACTTGGACGGGAGAACACTGAAGCTTTCTTT | CASSPGLGRENTEAFF
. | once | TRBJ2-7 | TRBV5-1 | TGTGCCAGCAGCCCCTGGGCCTACGAGCAGTACTTC | CASSPWAYEQYF
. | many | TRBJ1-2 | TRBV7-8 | TGTGCCAGCAGCTCCCGGGACCCCCACTCTTATGGCTACACCTTC | CASSSRDPHSYGYTF
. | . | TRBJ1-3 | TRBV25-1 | TGTGCCAGCAGCAAAACTAACTCTGGAAACACCATATATTTT | CASSKTNSGNTIYF
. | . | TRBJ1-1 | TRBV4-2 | TGTGCCAGCAGCCAAGTTGATAGGGCTGAAGCTTTCTTT | CASSQVDRAEAFF
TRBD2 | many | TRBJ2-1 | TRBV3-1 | TGTGCCAGCAGCCAAGATCGTTGGACTAGCGGGAGGGCGTATGAGCAGTTCTTC | CASSQDRWTSGRAYEQFF
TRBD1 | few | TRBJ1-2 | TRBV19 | TGTGCCAGTACCATCGACAGGGCTAGTGGCTACACCTTC | CASTIDRASGYTF
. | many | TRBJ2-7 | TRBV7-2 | TGTGCCAGCAGCCCCCGCGAGAGAGGTCTAAACGAGCAGTACTTC | CASSPRERGLNEQYF
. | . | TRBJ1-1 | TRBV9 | TGTGCCAGCAGCGTAGAACCTTTGAACACTGAAGCTTTCTTT | CASSVEPLNTEAFF
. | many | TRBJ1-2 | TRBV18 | TGTGCCAGCTCACCAGACGGAAACTATGGCTACACCTTC | CASSPDGNYGYTF
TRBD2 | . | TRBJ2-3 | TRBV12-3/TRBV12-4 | TGTGCCAGCAGTGGTGGTTATGGGCTAGCGGGGGGGGCACCAGATACGCAGTATTTT | CASSGGYGLAGGAPDTQYF
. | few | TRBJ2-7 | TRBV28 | TGTGCCAGCCGCGGACTAAAGATCGAGCAGTACTTC | CASRGLKIEQYF
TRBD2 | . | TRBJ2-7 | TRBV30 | TGTGCCTGGAGTGGCGGGGGTAGCGACGAGCAGTACTTC | CAWSGGGSDEQYF
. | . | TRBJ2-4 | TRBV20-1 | TGCAGTGCTATACGACTAGACATCCGCCTAGCCAAAAACATTCAGTACTTC | CSAIRLDIRLAKNIQYF
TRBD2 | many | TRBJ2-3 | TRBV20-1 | TGCAGTGCTAGAGGCGGACTAGTACTGGATACGCAGTATTTT | CSARGGLVLDTQYF
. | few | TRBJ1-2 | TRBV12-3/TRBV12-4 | TGTGCCAGCACCGCGAATATCGGCTATGGCTACACCTTC | CASTANIGYGYTF
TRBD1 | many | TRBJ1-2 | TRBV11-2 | TGTGCCAGCAGCCCGATAATACCGACAGGGAACCTCTATGGCTACACCTTC | CASSPIIPTGNLYGYTF
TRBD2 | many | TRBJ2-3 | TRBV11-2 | TGTGCCAGCAGCTTAGCCCTAGCGGGGGGGATCCGGCGCACGACAGATACGCAGTATTTT | CASSLALAGGIRRTTDTQYF
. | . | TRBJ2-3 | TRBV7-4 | TGTGCCAGCAGCGTAGGAGGCGCCGGTGGCACAGATACGCAGTATTTT | CASSVGGAGGTDTQYF
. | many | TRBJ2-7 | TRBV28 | TGTGCCAGCAGTTTATCAGGGAAGCTCGAGCAGTACTTC | CASSLSGKLEQYF
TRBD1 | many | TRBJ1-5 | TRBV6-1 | TGTGCCAGCACCCGGGACAGGGTGATGGGTAGCAATCAGCCCCAGCATTTT | CASTRDRVMGSNQPQHF
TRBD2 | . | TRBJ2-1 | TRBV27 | TGTGCCAGCAGTCCCGGGACTAGCGGGGCTACCTTCAATGAGCAGTTCTTC | CASSPGTSGATFNEQFF
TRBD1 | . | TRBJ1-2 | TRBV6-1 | TGTGCCAGCAGCGGTCCGGGACAGGGGAATGGCTACACCTTC | CASSGPGQGNGYTF
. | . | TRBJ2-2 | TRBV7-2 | TGTGCCAGCAGCCCGAAGGCGCACACCGGGGAGCTGTTTTTT | CASSPKAHTGELFF
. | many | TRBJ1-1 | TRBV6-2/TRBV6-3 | TGTGCCAGCAGTTATACAGGGCAGACTGAAGCTTTCTTT | CASSYTGQTEAFF
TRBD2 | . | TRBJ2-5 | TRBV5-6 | TGTGCCAGCACCGAAACCGGGACTAGCGGGGCGATATGGGGCCAGGGGACCCAGTACTTC | CASTETGTSGAIWGQGTQYF
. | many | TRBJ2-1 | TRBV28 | TGTGCCAGCAGTATGGGACCCTCCAGTGAGCAGTTCTTC | CASSMGPSSEQFF
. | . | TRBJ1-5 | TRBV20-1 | TGCAGTGCTAGGGCAGGGAATAGCAATCAGCCCCAGCATTTT | CSARAGNSNQPQHF
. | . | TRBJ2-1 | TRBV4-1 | TGCGCCAGCAGCCAAGGAACAGAGGAGCCCTACAATGAGCAGTTCTTC | CASSQGTEEPYNEQFF
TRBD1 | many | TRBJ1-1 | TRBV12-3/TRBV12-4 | TGTGCCAGCAATCGACAGGGGGTTGGTACTGAAGCTTTCTTT | CASNRQGVGTEAFF
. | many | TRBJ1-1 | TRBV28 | TGTGCCAGCAGTTCATCCACTCGAGGAATGAACACTGAAGCTTTCTTT | CASSSSTRGMNTEAFF
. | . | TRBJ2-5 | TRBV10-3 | TGTGCCATCAGTGAGACGCTAGCCTCAGAGACCCAGTACTTC | CAISETLASETQYF
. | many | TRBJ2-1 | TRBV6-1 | TGTGCCAGCAGCACAGGACCCTTCTATGGAGACAATGAGCAGTTCTTC | CASSTGPFYGDNEQFF
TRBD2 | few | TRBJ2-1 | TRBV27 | TGTGCCAGCAGTTCCCTAGCGGGGCCAAGGAATGAGCAGTTCTTC | CASSSLAGPRNEQFF
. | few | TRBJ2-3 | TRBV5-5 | TGTGCCAGCAGCTTGGATCGGAGCGGAGACACAGATACGCAGTATTTT | CASSLDRSGDTDTQYF
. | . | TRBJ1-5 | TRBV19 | TGTGCCGGGGGGTCTAGTTATAGCAATCAGCCCCAGCATTTT | CAGGSSYSNQPQHF
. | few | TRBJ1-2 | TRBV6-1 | TGTGCCAGCAGTGAAGGCCTCGACTATGGCTACACCTTC | CASSEGLDYGYTF
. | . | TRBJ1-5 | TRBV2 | TGTGCCAGCAGCGCAGGGAGCCAGCCCCAGCATTTT | CASSAGSQPQHF
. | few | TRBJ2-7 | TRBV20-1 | TGCAGTGCTAGAAACCGGGGCCTAGGGCAGTACTTC | CSARNRGLGQYF
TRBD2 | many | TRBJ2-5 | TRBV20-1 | TGCAGTGCTATCCCTATAGCGGGGGGAAAAGAGACCCAGTACTTC | CSAIPIAGGKETQYF
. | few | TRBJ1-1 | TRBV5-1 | TGCGCCAGCAGAAGACGGGAGGAGACTGAAGCTTTCTTT | CASRRREETEAFF
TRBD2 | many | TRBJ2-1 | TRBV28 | TGTGCCAGCAGTTTCTTATCTCTTAGCGGGAGGAACCACAATGAGCAGTTCTTC | CASSFLSLSGRNHNEQFF
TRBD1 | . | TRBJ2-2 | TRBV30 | TGTGCCTGGAGTCCCACCTACGGGACAGGGCGTACCGGGGAGCTGTTTTTT | CAWSPTYGTGRTGELFF
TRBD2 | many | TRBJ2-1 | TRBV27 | TGTGCCAGCAGCACTAGCGTTCCATACAATGAGCAGTTCTTC | CASSTSVPYNEQFF
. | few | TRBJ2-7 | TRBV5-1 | TGCGCCAGCAGCTGGACAGCGGGCTCTTACGAGCAGTACTTC | CASSWTAGSYEQYF
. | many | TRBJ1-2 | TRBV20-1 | TGCAGTGCTCGGACAGACTTTGACTACACCTTC | CSARTDFDYTF
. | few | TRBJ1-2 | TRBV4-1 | TGCGCCAGCAGCCAACTAGTGGGAGGTGTCCATGGCTACACCTTC | CASSQLVGGVHGYTF
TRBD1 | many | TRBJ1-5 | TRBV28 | TGTGCCAGCAGTCTGACAGGGGCTTTAGGGCAGCCCCAGCATTTT | CASSLTGALGQPQHF
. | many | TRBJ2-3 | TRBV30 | TGTGCCTGGAGTCCGACGCTTTCGAACACAGATACGCAGTATTTT | CAWSPTLSNTDTQYF
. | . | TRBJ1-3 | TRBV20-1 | TGCAGTGCTAGAGATAGGGGATTAAGTGGAAACACCATATATTTT | CSARDRGLSGNTIYF
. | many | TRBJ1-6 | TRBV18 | TGTGCCAGCTCACCAGCGGGCGGACAGAATAATTCACCCCTCCACTTT | CASSPAGGQNNSPLHF
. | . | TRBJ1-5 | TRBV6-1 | TGTGCCAGCAGTCCCGACAGCCTTAGCAATCAGCCCCAGCATTTT | CASSPDSLSNQPQHF
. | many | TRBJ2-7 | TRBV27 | TGTGCCAGCAGTTTATCGACAGGTCTGACCTACGAGCAGTACTTC | CASSLSTGLTYEQYF